Listed below are T cell receptor beta chains from one sample, sequenced in a study of blood T cells in healthy people across ages. MiXCR was run by TCRdb on the 5' RACE reads, yielding one entry per CDR3 protein. The table records about 1.4 million distinct CDR3 sequences, approximately 63% of them present only once. The sequencing input was blood. Source of these receptors: a man aged 18 to 29 in good health. Each CDR3 is given with its conserved first and last residue. Fields, in order: J gene, V gene, clone size, D gene, CDR3 protein, CDR3 DNA. D genes are given only for firm matches. The size of a clone is reported for some rows only, either as once, few or many, or as a class for expanded clones.

j_gene: TRBJ2-3; v_gene: TRBV27; abundance: -; d_gene: -; CDR3aa: CASSSRAGRGYYSDTQYF; CDR3nt: TGTGCCAGCAGCTCCCGCGCGGGCAGGGGCTACTACTCAGATACGCAGTATTTT
j_gene: TRBJ2-3; v_gene: TRBV20-1; abundance: -; d_gene: -; CDR3aa: CSASAQLRQYF; CDR3nt: TGCAGTGCTAGTGCCCAGCTTAGGCAGTATTTT
j_gene: TRBJ2-2; v_gene: TRBV12-3/TRBV12-4; abundance: -; d_gene: -; CDR3aa: CASSFSAVQPTGELFF; CDR3nt: TGTGCCAGCAGTTTTAGTGCGGTTCAACCAACCGGGGAGCTGTTTTTT
j_gene: TRBJ2-7; v_gene: TRBV12-3/TRBV12-4; abundance: many; d_gene: -; CDR3aa: CASNYGGAYEQYF; CDR3nt: TGTGCCAGCAACTATGGTGGAGCCTACGAGCAGTACTTC
j_gene: TRBJ2-5; v_gene: TRBV3-1; abundance: -; d_gene: TRBD2; CDR3aa: CASSPLGGGIGNEQYF; CDR3nt: TGTGCCAGCAGCCCACTGGGGGGAGGGATTGGCAATGAGCAGTACTTC
j_gene: TRBJ2-7; v_gene: TRBV9; abundance: -; d_gene: -; CDR3aa: CASRGGLRDEQYF; CDR3nt: TGTGCCAGCAGGGGGGGGCTTCGGGACGAGCAGTACTTC
j_gene: TRBJ1-4; v_gene: TRBV28; abundance: few; d_gene: TRBD1; CDR3aa: CASSVTGDEKLFF; CDR3nt: TGTGCCAGCAGTGTTACAGGGGACGAAAAACTGTTTTTT
j_gene: TRBJ1-1; v_gene: TRBV12-3/TRBV12-4; abundance: few; d_gene: TRBD1; CDR3aa: CASSTGTDTEAFF; CDR3nt: TGTGCCAGCAGTACCGGGACAGACACTGAAGCTTTCTTT
j_gene: TRBJ1-2; v_gene: TRBV28; abundance: -; d_gene: TRBD1; CDR3aa: CASTLSGQGSGYTF; CDR3nt: TGTGCCAGCACCCTGAGTGGACAGGGGAGCGGCTACACCTTC
j_gene: TRBJ2-7; v_gene: TRBV20-1; abundance: -; d_gene: TRBD1; CDR3aa: CSCRDRGSYEQYF; CDR3nt: TGCAGTTGCCGGGACAGGGGATCCTACGAGCAGTACTTC
j_gene: TRBJ2-5; v_gene: TRBV4-2; abundance: -; d_gene: TRBD2; CDR3aa: CASSQVAGDEQTQYF; CDR3nt: TGTGCCAGCAGCCAGGTAGCGGGAGATGAACAGACCCAGTACTTC
j_gene: TRBJ2-7; v_gene: TRBV29-1; abundance: -; d_gene: TRBD1; CDR3aa: CSVEDPTGAVHEQYF; CDR3nt: TGCAGCGTTGAAGATCCGACAGGGGCCGTCCACGAGCAGTACTTC
j_gene: TRBJ2-1; v_gene: TRBV5-4; abundance: -; d_gene: -; CDR3aa: CASSSRQESNEQFF; CDR3nt: TGTGCCAGCAGCTCCCGACAGGAAAGCAATGAGCAGTTCTTC
j_gene: TRBJ2-1; v_gene: TRBV5-8; abundance: -; d_gene: TRBD1; CDR3aa: CASSQTGGGEQFF; CDR3nt: TGTGCCAGCAGCCAGACAGGGGGAGGTGAGCAGTTCTTC
j_gene: TRBJ2-6; v_gene: TRBV2; abundance: -; d_gene: -; CDR3aa: CASSDEKLGANVLTF; CDR3nt: TGTGCCAGCAGTGACGAGAAGTTGGGGGCCAACGTCCTGACTTTC
j_gene: TRBJ2-4; v_gene: TRBV14; abundance: few; d_gene: -; CDR3aa: CASSQSNLGMREQYF; CDR3nt: TGTGCCAGCAGCCAGTCAAATCTCGGCATGAGAGAGCAGTACTTC
j_gene: TRBJ2-1; v_gene: TRBV7-8; abundance: -; d_gene: TRBD2; CDR3aa: CASVRSSGRTGNEQFF; CDR3nt: TGTGCCAGCGTTAGGTCTAGCGGGAGGACGGGCAATGAGCAGTTCTTC
j_gene: TRBJ2-7; v_gene: TRBV30; abundance: -; d_gene: TRBD2; CDR3aa: CAWNHPGTSGTYEQYF; CDR3nt: TGTGCCTGGAATCACCCCGGGACTAGCGGGACCTACGAGCAGTACTTC
j_gene: TRBJ1-1; v_gene: TRBV7-2; abundance: -; d_gene: -; CDR3aa: CASSLELVGAFF; CDR3nt: TGTGCCAGCAGCTTAGAGTTGGTCGGCGCTTTCTTT
j_gene: TRBJ1-4; v_gene: TRBV7-9; abundance: -; d_gene: -; CDR3aa: CASSLPSSGVYEKLFF; CDR3nt: TGTGCCAGCAGCTTACCGAGTTCGGGCGTCTATGAAAAACTGTTTTTT
j_gene: TRBJ2-5; v_gene: TRBV4-1; abundance: -; d_gene: TRBD2; CDR3aa: CASSRLGLVSQETQYF; CDR3nt: TGCGCCAGCAGCCGGCTCGGACTAGTTAGCCAAGAGACCCAGTACTTC
j_gene: TRBJ2-7; v_gene: TRBV7-9; abundance: -; d_gene: -; CDR3aa: CASSPHLLDEQYF; CDR3nt: TGTGCCAGCAGCCCCCACCTTCTGGACGAGCAGTACTTC
j_gene: TRBJ1-1; v_gene: TRBV6-6; abundance: -; d_gene: -; CDR3aa: CASSHGGGDTEAFF; CDR3nt: TGTGCCAGCAGTCATGGGGGGGGGGACACTGAAGCTTTCTTT
j_gene: TRBJ2-2; v_gene: TRBV11-2; abundance: once; d_gene: -; CDR3aa: CASSLGGTLNTGELFF; CDR3nt: TGTGCCAGCAGCTTAGGCGGGACTTTGAACACCGGGGAGCTGTTTTTT
j_gene: TRBJ2-7; v_gene: TRBV5-1; abundance: -; d_gene: -; CDR3aa: CASSSLGVGAYEQYF; CDR3nt: TGCGCCAGCAGCTCCCTAGGGGTAGGGGCCTACGAGCAGTACTTC
j_gene: TRBJ2-7; v_gene: TRBV4-1; abundance: -; d_gene: -; CDR3aa: CASLNYEQYF; CDR3nt: TGCGCCAGCCTAAACTACGAGCAGTACTTC
j_gene: TRBJ2-1; v_gene: TRBV4-1; abundance: -; d_gene: -; CDR3aa: CASSPGPGNEQFF; CDR3nt: TGCGCCAGCAGCCCGGGACCTGGAAATGAGCAGTTCTTC
j_gene: TRBJ2-3; v_gene: TRBV9; abundance: -; d_gene: TRBD2; CDR3aa: CASSKTGTSGSYSTQYF; CDR3nt: TGTGCCAGCAGCAAGACGGGGACTAGCGGGAGTTATTCTACGCAGTATTTT
j_gene: TRBJ2-5; v_gene: TRBV20-1; abundance: -; d_gene: -; CDR3aa: CSARDARGGETQYF; CDR3nt: TGCAGTGCTAGAGATGCGAGGGGGGGAGAGACCCAGTACTTC
j_gene: TRBJ1-5; v_gene: TRBV2; abundance: -; d_gene: -; CDR3aa: CASSEGGANQPQHF; CDR3nt: TGTGCCAGCAGTGAAGGGGGGGCCAATCAGCCCCAGCATTTT
j_gene: TRBJ2-7; v_gene: TRBV27; abundance: -; d_gene: -; CDR3aa: CASGQWQNYEQYF; CDR3nt: TGTGCCAGCGGGCAGTGGCAGAACTACGAGCAGTACTTC
j_gene: TRBJ2-2; v_gene: TRBV12-3/TRBV12-4; abundance: -; d_gene: -; CDR3aa: CASSFGIGELFF; CDR3nt: TGTGCCAGCAGTTTTGGGATCGGGGAGCTGTTTTTT
j_gene: TRBJ2-7; v_gene: TRBV7-9; abundance: -; d_gene: TRBD1; CDR3aa: CASSLKTGAYEQYF; CDR3nt: TGTGCCAGCAGCTTAAAGACAGGGGCCTACGAGCAGTACTTC
j_gene: TRBJ2-7; v_gene: TRBV10-1; abundance: -; d_gene: -; CDR3aa: CASSEPGVHEQYF; CDR3nt: TGCGCCAGCAGTGAGCCAGGGGTCCACGAGCAGTACTTC
j_gene: TRBJ2-3; v_gene: TRBV20-1; abundance: -; d_gene: -; CDR3aa: CSAPGLPGTDTQYF; CDR3nt: TGCAGTGCCCCAGGGCTCCCGGGCACAGATACGCAGTATTTT
j_gene: TRBJ2-3; v_gene: TRBV7-6; abundance: -; d_gene: -; CDR3aa: CASTIMGGPGDTQYF; CDR3nt: TGTGCCAGCACCATAATGGGGGGCCCAGGAGATACGCAGTATTTT
j_gene: TRBJ2-7; v_gene: TRBV6-2/TRBV6-3; abundance: -; d_gene: -; CDR3aa: CASLDFLTYEQYF; CDR3nt: TGTGCCAGCTTGGACTTCCTCACCTACGAGCAGTACTTC
j_gene: TRBJ2-6; v_gene: TRBV25-1; abundance: -; d_gene: TRBD2; CDR3aa: CAIEIPLAGVGGANVLTF; CDR3nt: TGTGCCATCGAGATCCCCCTAGCGGGAGTGGGTGGGGCCAACGTCCTGACTTTC
j_gene: TRBJ2-1; v_gene: TRBV27; abundance: -; d_gene: -; CDR3aa: CASSFYRSEQFF; CDR3nt: TGTGCCAGCAGTTTTTACCGGAGTGAGCAGTTCTTC
j_gene: TRBJ2-5; v_gene: TRBV7-9; abundance: -; d_gene: -; CDR3aa: CASSYYHTRIQETQYF; CDR3nt: TGTGCCAGCAGCTACTATCATACTCGAATCCAAGAGACCCAGTACTTC
j_gene: TRBJ2-1; v_gene: TRBV12-3/TRBV12-4; abundance: -; d_gene: TRBD1; CDR3aa: CASRNVQGVAAGMQFF; CDR3nt: TGTGCCAGCCGAAACGTGCAGGGGGTGGCGGCGGGTATGCAGTTCTTC
j_gene: TRBJ2-1; v_gene: TRBV2; abundance: once; d_gene: TRBD2; CDR3aa: CASSRSGRASNEQFF; CDR3nt: TGTGCCAGCAGTCGTAGCGGGAGGGCCTCGAATGAGCAGTTCTTC
j_gene: TRBJ1-5; v_gene: TRBV29-1; abundance: -; d_gene: -; CDR3aa: CSVGGAGNQPQHF; CDR3nt: TGCAGCGTTGGGGGGGCTGGCAATCAGCCCCAGCATTTT
j_gene: TRBJ1-1; v_gene: TRBV7-2; abundance: -; d_gene: -; CDR3aa: CASNLNPRGNTEAFF; CDR3nt: TGTGCCAGCAACCTAAATCCCCGGGGGAACACTGAAGCTTTCTTT
j_gene: TRBJ2-4; v_gene: TRBV2; abundance: -; d_gene: -; CDR3aa: CASRGDLERENIQYF; CDR3nt: TGTGCCAGCAGAGGGGACCTCGAGAGGGAAAACATTCAGTACTTC
j_gene: TRBJ2-7; v_gene: TRBV11-3; abundance: -; d_gene: TRBD1; CDR3aa: CASSLGSDRVYEQYF; CDR3nt: TGTGCCAGCAGCTTAGGGTCTGACAGGGTTTACGAGCAGTACTTC
j_gene: TRBJ1-5; v_gene: TRBV12-3/TRBV12-4; abundance: few; d_gene: -; CDR3aa: CASAGGNQPQHF; CDR3nt: TGTGCCAGCGCGGGGGGCAATCAGCCCCAGCATTTT